This paragraph covers one T cell receptor (beta chain) sequence. The data originate from a study of naive and memory T cell subsets. The length of the CDR3 is 17 residues. The germline gives CDR1 SGHTA, CDR2 FQGNSA. Between the trimmed V and J ends, which lost 2 bases and 0 bases, there was a span of 11 bases. An equimolar mix of two oligonucleotides served as the beta constant-region primer for TRBC1 and TRBC2. TCRdb re-derived calls from the UMI-ligation and nested PCR reads in MiXCR, one entry per CDR3 protein. Counted here are tens of thousands of distinct CDR3 sequences, over 10% occurring once; the ten biggest clones make up 0.75% to 0.95%.

The sequencing input was central memory CD4+ T cells from blood. The chain uses TRBV7-2 and TRBJ2-6; no firm D call. This sequence originates from a human donor in good health. CDR3 sequence: CASSLFRAISGANVLTF. CDR3 in DNA: TGTGCCAGCAGCTTATTTAGGGCGATCTCTGGGGCCAACGTCCTGACTTTC. The whole variable domain, filled in from reference TRBV7-2 and TRBJ2-6, reads GAGVSQSPSNKVTEKGKDVELRCDPISGHTALYWYRQSLGQGLEFLIYFQGNSAPDKSGLPSDRFSAERTGGSVSTLTIQRTQQEDSAVYLCASSLFRAISGANVLTFGAGSRLTVL.